This T cell receptor beta chain appears in the sequencing data of a study of T cell responses to AZD1222 COVID-19 vaccine. The protocol was immunoSEQ multiplex PCR, while the TCRdb copy is restricted to in-frame clones and leaves out a portion. This table has about 81,000 clones, approximately 90% appearing once. This clone appeared a single time. This CDR3 region has 16 residues. Losses at the gene ends were 0 bases for V and 4 bases for J; bases not matched to a gene: 3. Germline V gives CDR1 MRHNA, CDR2 SNTAGT. The chain is built from TRBV6-4 and TRBJ2-6, with 7 bases matching TRBD1. Sequences were derived from peripheral blood, sampled 28 days after the second AZD1222 dose. The receptor was derived from an adult who received the AZD1222 COVID-19 vaccine. The CDR3 sequence: CASSDSGGSGANVLTF. The CDR3 DNA is TGTGCCAGCAGTGACTCAGGGGGCTCAGGGGCCAACGTCCTGACTTTC.